The clone carrying this T cell receptor beta chain has just a few counts. A much larger clone lies a single base off, so this may be a read error. This sample is drawn from a study of regulatory T cells in long-lasting Graves disease. The V end was cut by 10 bases, the J end by 2 bases, with 18 bases between. Germline V gene data show CDR1 as MNHNS and CDR2 as SASEGT. The length of the CDR3 is 14 residues. As for time point: newly diagnosed GD, antithyroid drugs for less than 3 months. PBMC RNA served as the TCR library source. iRepertoire HTBI primers and Arm-PCR of CDR3 regions built TCR beta libraries. MiXCR, applied by TCRdb to the multiplex PCR reads, yields one record per CDR3 protein. This table holds 350,000 to 550,000 distinct CDR3 sequences, 13% to 15% found once. This sample was also put to use in a study of T cells in Graves' hyperthyroidism and ophthalmopathy.

This TCR derives from a woman aged 50 to 65 with Graves disease. The sequencing used peripheral blood mononuclear cells (PBMCs), collected at new diagnosis, from a patient treated with antithyroid drugs. The V gene is TRBV6-1, the J gene TRBJ2-7; the D gene is possibly TRBD2 (6 bases). The CDR3 protein is CAMLRDSFPYEQYF. CDR3 nucleotides: TGTGCCATGTTACGGGACTCCTTCCCCTACGAGCAGTACTTC.